The clone carrying this T cell receptor (beta chain) was observed a single time. The sample originates from a study of blood T cell repertoires in COVID-19. About the research overall: The United States, Italy and Spain supplied acute and convalescent COVID-19 samples. PBMCs, B-cell-depleted T cells, or T cells were the source of the cDNA or gDNA that made up the material.

In the authors' workflow: From reference gene primer amplification, estimates of nucleated cell counts were derived. Generated by immunoSEQ multiplex PCR, the TCRdb table keeps only in-frame clones and is missing some. Clone size and the V and J calls come from that table; the DNA yielded D and trimming. The sample holds 60,000 or so clones, approximately 91% seen once. Trimming took 3 bases from V and 0 from J, leaving 12 bases between them. The CDR3 runs to 17 residues. The germline V gene has CDR1 LNHDA and CDR2 SQIVND (reference sequence). This chain connects TRBV19 to TRBJ2-6, with D uncertain. The receptor was derived from a human donor in a cohort sampled during active COVID-19. The source material was peripheral blood. Here the CDR3 DNA reads TGTGCCAGTAGTATCCCCTCTCATAGCTCTGGGGCCAACGTCCTGACTTTC. Translation gives CASSIPSHSSGANVLTF.